This entry concerns a single T cell receptor beta chain. This entry comes from a study of blood T cell repertoires in COVID-19. Turning to the study itself: Acute and convalescent COVID-19 samples came from the United States, Italy and Spain. Sources were T cells, B-cell-depleted T cells, or PBMCs; the material itself was cDNA or gDNA.

The CDR3 contains 14 residues. Trimming shortened V by 3 bases and J by 0 bases, and 6 bases separated the two germline ends. CDR1 is MDHEN, CDR2 SYDVKM, per germline. Sequencing used immunoSEQ multiplex PCR; TCRdb keeps in-frame clones, though not all of them. The profile covers approximately 84,000 clones, with 70% to 90% appearing a single time and 9.5% to 12% taken by the ten largest. The sample taken for sequencing was peripheral blood. The V call is TRBV28, the J call TRBJ2-1; weak D call: TRBD1 (6 bases). The TCR originated in a human donor in a cohort sampled during active COVID-19. This chain's CDR3 is CASSFRGSYNEQFF. Written as DNA, the CDR3 is TGTGCCAGCAGTTTCAGGGGCTCCTACAATGAGCAGTTCTTC.